A selection of T cell receptor beta chains follows, all from one sample in a study of T cell responses to AZD1222 COVID-19 vaccine. Repertoires were generated with immunoSEQ multiplex PCR, while TCRdb's copy carries only in-frame clones and drops some. This sample has around 150,000 clones, with roughly 92% found just once. Source: peripheral blood, taken on day 0 of AZD1222 vaccination. The receptors derive from an adult in good health. CDR3s include the opening cysteine and the closing phenylalanine or tryptophan. D genes are given only for firm matches. A row's size may be missing; if present it is once, few, many or a size class.

V	D	J	size	DNA	CDR3
TRBV5-6	NA	TRBJ1-6	NA	TGTGCCAGCAGCTTGATCCGGGGCAATTCACCCCTCCACTTT	CASSLIRGNSPLHF
TRBV6-5	NA	TRBJ2-5	NA	TGTGCCAGCAGATCAGAAGGGGAGACCCAGTACTTC	CASRSEGETQYF
TRBV27	NA	TRBJ2-3	NA	TGTGCCAGCATGGGCTTCCCGGGTTACGATACGCAGTATTTT	CASMGFPGYDTQYF
TRBV7-3	NA	TRBJ2-3	NA	TGTGCCAGCAGCTCCCAGGCCGGCACAGATACGCAGTATTTT	CASSSQAGTDTQYF
TRBV7-9	NA	TRBJ1-1	NA	TGTGCCAGCAGCCCCCAGGGGCTGAACACTGAAGCTTTCTTT	CASSPQGLNTEAFF
TRBV5-1	NA	TRBJ1-5	NA	TGCGCCAGCAGCTTGGAGGGATCCCCTATGCAGCCCCAGCATTTT	CASSLEGSPMQPQHF
TRBV29-1	NA	TRBJ2-5	NA	TGCAGCGTGGTCGGCAGCGGCCAAGAGACCCAGTACTTC	CSVVGSGQETQYF
TRBV11-2	NA	TRBJ1-2	NA	TGTGCCAGCAAAGGGGGGGTTGACTATGGCTACACCTTC	CASKGGVDYGYTF
TRBV14	NA	TRBJ2-1	NA	TGTGCCAGCAGCCAGCCGGGCGGGATCTTTTACAATGAGCAGTTCTTC	CASSQPGGIFYNEQFF
TRBV11-2	NA	TRBJ1-2	once	TGTGCCAGCAGCTTAGTATCGACCTCGGGCTACACCTTC	CASSLVSTSGYTF
TRBV29-1	NA	TRBJ2-1	NA	TGCAGCGTTTCTCCCAGACAGCATTATAATGAGCAGTTCTTC	CSVSPRQHYNEQFF
TRBV18	NA	TRBJ2-5	NA	TGTGCCAGCTCACCGAACGGTAGGGGCGTACAAGAGACCCAGTACTTC	CASSPNGRGVQETQYF
TRBV7-9	TRBD2	TRBJ2-3	NA	TGTGCCAGCAGCTTAGGCCCCCGAGCGGGGGCGCGAGATACGCAGTATTTT	CASSLGPRAGARDTQYF
TRBV6-2/TRBV6-3	TRBD1	TRBJ2-5	NA	TGTGCCAGCAGTTATGGGGGACAGTCACAAGAGACCCAGTACTTC	CASSYGGQSQETQYF
TRBV7-2	TRBD2	TRBJ2-1	NA	TGTGCCAGCAGCTCCGGTGGGAGCGGGAGATGGGAGCAGTTCTTC	CASSSGGSGRWEQFF
TRBV9	TRBD1	TRBJ1-1	NA	TGTGCCAGCAGCATATTAGGACAGGGAAACACTGAAGCTTTCTTT	CASSILGQGNTEAFF
TRBV6-5	NA	TRBJ1-4	NA	TGTGCCAGCAGCCCATTGGGTCTTGGGGAAAAACTGTTTTTT	CASSPLGLGEKLFF
TRBV7-8	NA	TRBJ1-1	NA	TGTGCCAGCAGCTTGCCGAAGCGACAGGTGACGGTAGGGAACACTGAAGCTTTCTTT	CASSLPKRQVTVGNTEAFF
TRBV19	NA	TRBJ1-3	NA	TGTGCCAGTAGTGAAGACAGAGCCTCTGGAAACACCATATATTTT	CASSEDRASGNTIYF
TRBV5-1	NA	TRBJ2-5	NA	TGCGCCAGCAGCTTCGGGCAGGGGAGGGAGACCCAGTACTTC	CASSFGQGRETQYF
TRBV5-1	NA	TRBJ2-1	once	TGCGCCAGCAGCGGCCTAGGTGAATCCTACAATGAGCAGTTCTTC	CASSGLGESYNEQFF
TRBV19	TRBD1	TRBJ2-2	once	TGTGCCAGTAGTATAGATTGGGGACAGGTCTACACCGGGGAGCTGTTTTTT	CASSIDWGQVYTGELFF
TRBV11-3	NA	TRBJ1-1	NA	TGTGCCAGCAGCTTAGGAAGGGGGAACACTGAAGCTTTCTTT	CASSLGRGNTEAFF
TRBV5-1	NA	TRBJ2-2	NA	TGCGCCAGCAGCCCCTTGGGGAACCTCGCCGGGGAGCTGTTTTTT	CASSPLGNLAGELFF
TRBV7-2	NA	TRBJ1-1	NA	TGTGCCAGCAGCCAGTCCGTAGGGGACACTGAAGCTTTCTTT	CASSQSVGDTEAFF
TRBV5-4	TRBD1	TRBJ1-2	NA	TGTGCCAGCAGCTCCGGCGGACAGGGCCCGTATGGCTACACCTTC	CASSSGGQGPYGYTF
TRBV2	TRBD1	TRBJ1-3	NA	TGTGCCAGCAGTATAACCGGGACAGGAGTAACCCGGTCTGGAAACACCATATATTTT	CASSITGTGVTRSGNTIYF
TRBV6-5	TRBD2	TRBJ2-4	NA	TGTGCCAGCAGTTACGACGGCGGGGGGTACGGCATTCAGTACTTC	CASSYDGGGYGIQYF
TRBV6-2/TRBV6-3	NA	TRBJ1-1	NA	TGTGCCAGCAGTTGGGACGACGTGGGTGAAGCTTTCTTT	CASSWDDVGEAFF
TRBV7-9	TRBD1	TRBJ1-1	NA	TGTGCCAGCAGCTTGTTAGGACAGGGCGCTGAAGCTTTCTTT	CASSLLGQGAEAFF
TRBV7-9	NA	TRBJ1-1	few	TGTGCCAGCAGCCGGGGGAACACTGAAGCTTTCTTT	CASSRGNTEAFF
TRBV4-1	NA	TRBJ1-1	NA	TGCGCCAGCAGCGGCGCGGGGGGCCCTTACACTGAAGCTTTCTTT	CASSGAGGPYTEAFF
TRBV27	NA	TRBJ1-6	NA	TGTGCCAGCAGTTTATCGCCACCGGAATATAATTCACCCCTCCACTTT	CASSLSPPEYNSPLHF
TRBV4-1	TRBD2	TRBJ2-2	NA	TGCGCCAGCAGCCAAGACCCGACTAGCGGGACTTACGGGGAGCTGTTTTTT	CASSQDPTSGTYGELFF
TRBV18	NA	TRBJ1-2	NA	TGTGCCAGCTCATATGACTGGGCGGACCGCTATGGCTACACCTTC	CASSYDWADRYGYTF
TRBV2	NA	TRBJ2-1	NA	TGTGCCAGCACTGACAGACTAGGGTACAATGAGCAGTTCTTC	CASTDRLGYNEQFF
TRBV18	TRBD1	TRBJ2-6	NA	TGTGCCAGCTCACCAGAGACAGGGGCCTCTGGGGCCAACGTCCTGACTTTC	CASSPETGASGANVLTF
TRBV3-1/TRBV3-2	NA	TRBJ1-4	NA	TGTGCCAGCAGCCACGAAGGGGGTCCCTTGGCTAATGAAAAACTGTTTTTT	CASSHEGGPLANEKLFF
TRBV9	NA	TRBJ1-1	NA	TGTGCCAGCAGCCCTCAGGGTAGGGAGAACACTGAAGCTTTCTTT	CASSPQGRENTEAFF
TRBV7-9	TRBD1	TRBJ1-4	NA	TGTGCCAGCAGCTTAGGGGCAACAGGGGTTTTACCGGAAAAACTGTTTTTT	CASSLGATGVLPEKLFF
TRBV6-5	NA	TRBJ1-6	NA	TGTGCCAGCAGTTACTCCCAGGTCCTTCAGGGTTCACCCCTCCACTTT	CASSYSQVLQGSPLHF
TRBV28	NA	TRBJ2-2	once	TGTGCCAGCACCCCGGGGGGTGCGACAGGGGCCGGGGAGCTGTTTTTT	CASTPGGATGAGELFF
TRBV7-8	NA	TRBJ1-3	NA	TGTGCCAGCAGCTTAGCGCAGCAGGGGACCGGAAACACCATATATTTT	CASSLAQQGTGNTIYF
TRBV28	NA	TRBJ1-1	NA	TGTGCCAGCAGTAACCCCCCCGGCAGGAGGGCTGAAGCTTTCTTT	CASSNPPGRRAEAFF
TRBV6-6	NA	TRBJ2-1	once	TGTGCCAGCAGTTCTACTAGCCTCAATGAGCAGTTCTTC	CASSSTSLNEQFF
TRBV7-2	TRBD1	TRBJ2-1	NA	TGTGCCAGCAGCTTAACTGGGACAGCTACCTTAGACAATGAGCAGTTCTTC	CASSLTGTATLDNEQFF
TRBV10-3	TRBD2	TRBJ2-1	NA	TGTGCCATCAGTGCGGTGGCGGGGGGCAGGAATGAGCAGTTCTTC	CAISAVAGGRNEQFF
TRBV4-1	NA	TRBJ1-6	NA	TGCGCCAGCAGCCAACCTAGGGAGAATTCACCCCTCCACTTT	CASSQPRENSPLHF
TRBV7-3	NA	TRBJ1-6	NA	TGTGCCAGCAGCTTGGGTACTAATAATTCACCCCTCCACTTT	CASSLGTNNSPLHF
TRBV27	TRBD2	TRBJ2-2	once	TGTGCCAGCAGTTTCCAGCGGGGGAGCACCGGGGAGCTGTTTTTT	CASSFQRGSTGELFF
TRBV10-3	NA	TRBJ1-1	NA	TGTGCCATACTGACAGGCTTGAACACTGAAGCTTTCTTT	CAILTGLNTEAFF